The clone carrying this TCR beta chain has only a few counts. The sample comes from a study of blood T cell repertoires in COVID-19. Study summary: Sites in the United States, Italy and Spain provided acute and convalescent COVID-19 samples.

Using immunoSEQ multiplex PCR, the repertoire was profiled, and TCRdb retains in-frame clones only, with some absent. The sample carries 120,000 or so clones, just over 75% recorded once. From germline, CDR1 is SGHDT and CDR2 YYEEEE. CDR3 length equals 18 residues. The J segment lost 0 bases and the V segment lost 3 bases, leaving 11 bases of the junction unmatched. This sequence originates from a woman older than 75 with acute or convalescent COVID-19. The source material was peripheral blood. The genes are TRBV5-6 and TRBJ2-2, with 7 bases identical to TRBD2. The CDR3 here is CASSSQGGGVANTGELFF. In nucleotides, the CDR3 is TGTGCCAGCAGCTCGCAGGGCGGGGGTGTTGCGAACACCGGGGAGCTGTTTTTT. The full variable domain, its missing parts supplied by reference TRBV5-6 and TRBJ2-2, is DAGVTQSPTHLIKTRGQQVTLRCSPKSGHDTVSWYQQALGQGPQFIFQYYEEEERQRGNFPDRFSGHQFPNYSSELNVNALLLGDSALYLCASSSQGGGVANTGELFFGEGSRLTVL.